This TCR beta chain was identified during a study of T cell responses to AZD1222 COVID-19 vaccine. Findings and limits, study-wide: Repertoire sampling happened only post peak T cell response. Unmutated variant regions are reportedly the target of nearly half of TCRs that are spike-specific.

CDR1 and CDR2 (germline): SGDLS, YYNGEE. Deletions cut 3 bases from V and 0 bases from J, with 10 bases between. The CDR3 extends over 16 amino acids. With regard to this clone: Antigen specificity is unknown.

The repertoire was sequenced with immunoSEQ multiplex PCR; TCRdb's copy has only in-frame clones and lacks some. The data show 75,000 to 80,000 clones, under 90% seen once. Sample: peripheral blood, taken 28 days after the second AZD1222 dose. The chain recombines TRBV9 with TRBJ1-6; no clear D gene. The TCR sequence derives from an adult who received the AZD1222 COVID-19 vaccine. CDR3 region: CASSASPSSYNSPLHF. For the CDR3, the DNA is TGTGCCAGCAGCGCGTCACCGAGCTCCTATAATTCACCCCTCCACTTT.